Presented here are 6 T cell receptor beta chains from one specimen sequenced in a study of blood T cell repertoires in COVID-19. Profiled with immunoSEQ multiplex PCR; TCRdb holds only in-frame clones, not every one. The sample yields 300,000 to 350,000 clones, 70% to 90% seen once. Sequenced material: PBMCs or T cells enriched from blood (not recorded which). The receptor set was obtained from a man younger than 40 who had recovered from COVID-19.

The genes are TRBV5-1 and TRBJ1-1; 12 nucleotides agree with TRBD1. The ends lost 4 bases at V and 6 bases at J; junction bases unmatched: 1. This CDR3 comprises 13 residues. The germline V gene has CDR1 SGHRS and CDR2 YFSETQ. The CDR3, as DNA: TGCGCCAGCAGCGGGACAGGGGGCTCTGAAGCTTTCTTT. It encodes CASSGTGGSEAFF.

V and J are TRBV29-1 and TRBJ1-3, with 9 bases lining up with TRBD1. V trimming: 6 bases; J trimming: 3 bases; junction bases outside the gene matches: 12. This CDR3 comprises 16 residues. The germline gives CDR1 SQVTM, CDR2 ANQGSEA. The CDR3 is CSVWTGASGDGNTIYF. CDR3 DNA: TGCAGCGTCTGGACAGGGGCATCGGGGGATGGAAACACCATATATTTT. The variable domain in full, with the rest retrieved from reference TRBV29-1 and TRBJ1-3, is SAVISQKPSRDICQRGTSLTIQCQVDSQVTMMFWYRQQPGQSLTLIATANQGSEATYESGFVIDKFPISRPNLTFSTLTVSNMSPEDSSIYLCSVWTGASGDGNTIYFGEGSWLTVV.

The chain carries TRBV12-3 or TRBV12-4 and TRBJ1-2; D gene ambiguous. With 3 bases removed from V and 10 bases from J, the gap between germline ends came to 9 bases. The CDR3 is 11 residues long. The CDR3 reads CASSFTAFYTF. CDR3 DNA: TGTGCCAGCAGTTTTACAGCCTTCTACACCTTC.

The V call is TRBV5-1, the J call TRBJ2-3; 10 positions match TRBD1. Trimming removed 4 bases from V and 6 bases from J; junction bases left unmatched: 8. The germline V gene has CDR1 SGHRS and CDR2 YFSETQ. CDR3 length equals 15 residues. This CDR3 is CASSPGTGVVDTQYF. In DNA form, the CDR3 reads TGCGCCAGCAGCCCGGGGACAGGGGTTGTTGATACGCAGTATTTT.

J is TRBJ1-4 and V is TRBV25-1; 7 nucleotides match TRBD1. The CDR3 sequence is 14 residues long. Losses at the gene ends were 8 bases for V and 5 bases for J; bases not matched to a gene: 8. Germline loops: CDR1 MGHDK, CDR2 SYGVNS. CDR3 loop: CASRRTGPNEKLFF. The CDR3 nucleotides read TGTGCCAGCCGTAGGACAGGTCCAAATGAAAAACTGTTTTTT.

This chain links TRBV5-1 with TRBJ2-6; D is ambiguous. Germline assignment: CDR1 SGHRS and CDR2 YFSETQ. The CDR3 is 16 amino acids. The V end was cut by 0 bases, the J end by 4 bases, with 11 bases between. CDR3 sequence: CASSLDLTSGANVLTF. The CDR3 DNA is TGCGCCAGCAGCTTGGATTTGACATCGGGGGCCAACGTCCTGACTTTC.